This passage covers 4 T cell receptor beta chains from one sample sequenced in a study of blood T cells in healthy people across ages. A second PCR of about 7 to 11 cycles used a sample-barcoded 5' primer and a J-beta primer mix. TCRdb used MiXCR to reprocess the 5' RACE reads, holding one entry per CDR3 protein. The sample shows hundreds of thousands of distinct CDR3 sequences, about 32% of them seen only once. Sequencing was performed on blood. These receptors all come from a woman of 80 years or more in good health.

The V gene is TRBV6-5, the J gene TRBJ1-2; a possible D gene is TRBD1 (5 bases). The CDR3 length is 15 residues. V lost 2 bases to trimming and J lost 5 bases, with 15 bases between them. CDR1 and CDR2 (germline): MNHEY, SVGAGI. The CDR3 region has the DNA TGTGCCAGCAGTTACACCAGGGATTCCCCTTATGGCTACACCTTC. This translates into CASSYTRDSPYGYTF.

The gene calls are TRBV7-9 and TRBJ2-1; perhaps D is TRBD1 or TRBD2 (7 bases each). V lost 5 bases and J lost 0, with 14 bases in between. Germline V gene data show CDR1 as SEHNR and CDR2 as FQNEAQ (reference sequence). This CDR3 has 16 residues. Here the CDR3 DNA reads TGTGCCAGCAGCCCGCAGGGGGGGGTCTCCTACAATGAGCAGTTCTTC. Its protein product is CASSPQGGVSYNEQFF.

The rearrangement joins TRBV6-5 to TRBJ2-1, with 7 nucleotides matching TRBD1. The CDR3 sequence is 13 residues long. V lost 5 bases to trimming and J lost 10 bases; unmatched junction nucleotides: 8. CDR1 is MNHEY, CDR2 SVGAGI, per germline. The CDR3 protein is CASSPYRGAEQFF. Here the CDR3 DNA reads TGTGCCAGCAGTCCCTACAGGGGTGCCGAGCAGTTCTTC.

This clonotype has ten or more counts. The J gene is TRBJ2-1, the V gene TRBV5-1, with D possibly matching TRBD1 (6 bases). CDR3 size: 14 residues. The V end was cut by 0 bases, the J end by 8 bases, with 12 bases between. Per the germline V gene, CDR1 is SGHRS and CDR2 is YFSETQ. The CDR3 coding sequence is TGCGCCAGCAGCTTGGCGACACAGGGTGATGAGCAGTTCTTC. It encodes CASSLATQGDEQFF.